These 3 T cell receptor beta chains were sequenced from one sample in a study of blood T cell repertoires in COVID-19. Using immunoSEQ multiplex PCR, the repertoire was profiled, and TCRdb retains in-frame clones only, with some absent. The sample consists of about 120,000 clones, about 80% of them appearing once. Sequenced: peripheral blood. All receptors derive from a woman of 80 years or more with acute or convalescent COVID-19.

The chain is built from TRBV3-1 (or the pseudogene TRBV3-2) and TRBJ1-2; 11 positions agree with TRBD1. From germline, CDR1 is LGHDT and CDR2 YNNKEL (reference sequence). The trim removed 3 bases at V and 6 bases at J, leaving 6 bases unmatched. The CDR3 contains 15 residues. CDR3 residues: CASSHTGQGGDGYTF. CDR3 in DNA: TGTGCCAGCAGCCATACGGGACAGGGGGGGGATGGCTACACCTTC.

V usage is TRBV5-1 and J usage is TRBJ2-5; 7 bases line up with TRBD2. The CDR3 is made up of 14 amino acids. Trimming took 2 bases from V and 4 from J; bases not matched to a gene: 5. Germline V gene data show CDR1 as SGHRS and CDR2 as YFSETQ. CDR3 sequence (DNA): TGCGCCAGCAGCTTCCGGGGAGGGACAGAGACCCAGTACTTC. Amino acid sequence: CASSFRGGTETQYF.

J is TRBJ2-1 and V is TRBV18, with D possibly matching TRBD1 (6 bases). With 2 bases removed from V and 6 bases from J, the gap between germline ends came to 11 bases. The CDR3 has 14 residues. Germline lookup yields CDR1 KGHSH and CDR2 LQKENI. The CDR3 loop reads CASSPTRGGNEQFF. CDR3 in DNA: TGTGCCAGCTCACCAACCAGAGGGGGCAATGAGCAGTTCTTC. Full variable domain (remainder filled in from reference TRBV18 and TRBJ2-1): NAGVMQNPRHLVRRRGQEARLRCSPMKGHSHVYWYRQLPEEGLKFMVYLQKENIIDESGMPKERFSAEFPKEGPSILRIQQVVRGDSAAYFCASSPTRGGNEQFFGPGTRLTVL.